The 19 T cell receptor beta chains given below trace back to one sample, sequenced in a study of beta chain features in type 1 diabetes. All of the isolated RNA was reverse transcribed, so expressed TCRB transcripts were sequenced. Clones were read by immunoSEQ multiplex PCR, and TCRdb kept only the in-frame ones, dropping some. The table has some 660,000 clones, about an eighth seen once. The antigens for these receptors are not known. Study-wide results and caveats: When Type 1 diabetes patients were examined, their TCRB CDR3s proved moderately but significantly shorter in all four CD4+ subsets.

The sample consisted of naive CD4+ T cells from blood. The receptors come from a man between 18 and 29 years old with type 1 diabetes.

V is TRBV4-1 and J is TRBJ1-2, with D perhaps matching TRBD1 (5 bases). CDR1 MGHRA and CDR2 YSYEKL come from the germline V gene. The CDR3 totals 13 residues. The V and J ends lost 0 bases and 4 bases respectively, with 6 bases between them. CDR3 bases: TGCGCCAGCAGCCAAGACAGGGTCTATGGCTACACCTTC. Translated, it gives CASSQDRVYGYTF.

This clone was observed a few times. The chain recombines TRBV30 with TRBJ1-5; TRBD1 agrees at 8 bases. V lost 2 bases and J lost 2; bases outside the gene matches: 5. The germline gives CDR1 GTSNPN, CDR2 SVGIG (reference sequence). The CDR3 runs to 15 residues. The CDR3 DNA reads as TGTGCCTGGAGTTCTCCGGGACAGGGCAATCAGCCCCAGCATTTT. This codes for CAWSSPGQGNQPQHF.

This chain joins TRBV19 and TRBJ1-4, with 7 bases matching TRBD1. CDR3 length: 14 residues. After removal of 6 bases from V and 8 bases from J, the junction contained 9 bases not matched to a gene. The germline V gene encodes CDR1 LNHDA and CDR2 SQIVND (reference sequence). The CDR3, as DNA: TGTGCCAGTAGATCCGGGACAGTTGGAGAAAAACTGTTTTTT. Residues: CASRSGTVGEKLFF.

Note on this clone: Other DNA sequences from this sample encode an identical CDR3 as well. V is TRBV5-1 and J is TRBJ1-1, with D uncertain. CDR3 length equals 14 residues. V was shortened by 0 bases and J by 0 bases, with 6 bases between the two germline ends. CDR1 and CDR2 (germline): SGHRS, YFSETQ. CDR3 DNA: TGCGCCAGCAGCTTGGAAGGATTGAACACTGAAGCTTTCTTT. Its translation: CASSLEGLNTEAFF.

This chain joins TRBV7-2 and TRBJ2-7; D is ambiguous. CDR1 is SGHTA, CDR2 FQGNSA, per germline. This CDR3 has 11 amino acids. Trimming shortened V by 2 bases and J by 6 bases, and 5 bases separated the two germline ends. The CDR3 loop is CASSLRFEQYF. The CDR3 nucleotides read TGTGCCAGCAGCTTACGTTTCGAGCAGTACTTC.

This clone was detected a few times. V gene TRBV15 combines with J gene TRBJ2-1; 9 bases are shared with TRBD2. The germline gives CDR1 LNHNV, CDR2 YYDKDF (reference sequence). V shed 2 bases, J shed 8 bases, and the junction held 13 bases outside the gene matches. The CDR3 has 17 amino acids. In DNA form, the CDR3 reads TGTGCCACCAGCAGACCGGGACTAGCTTTGGTACGTCATGAGCAGTTCTTC. It is translated as CATSRPGLALVRHEQFF.

This clone was detected only a few times. The chain joins TRBV7-2 to TRBJ2-2; 10 bases agree with TRBD2. This CDR3 has 16 residues. Germline CDR1 is SGHTA and CDR2 is FQGNSA. J gave up 2 bases and V 5 bases, and 5 bases lay outside the gene matches. CDR3 DNA: TGTGCCAGCAGCCCCCGACTAGCGGGTAACACCGGGGAGCTGTTTTTT. It yields the protein CASSPRLAGNTGELFF.

The V and J genes are TRBV6-1 and TRBJ2-1; a possible D gene is TRBD1 (6 bases). Germline-derived CDR1 and CDR2 are MNHNS and SASEGT. Between the trimmed V and J ends, which lost 4 bases and 5 bases, there was a span of 15 bases. This CDR3 contains 15 residues. The CDR3 loop reads CASSAILTGNNEQFF. CDR3 in DNA: TGTGCCAGCAGTGCAATCCTGACAGGTAACAATGAGCAGTTCTTC.

The chain recombines TRBV18 with TRBJ1-2; D is ambiguous. V was clipped by 7 bases and J by 4 bases, with 16 bases between them. The CDR3 has 14 amino acids. Germline values: CDR1 KGHSH, CDR2 LQKENI. The CDR3 here is CASLPADGGYGYTF. DNA for the CDR3: TGTGCCAGCTTGCCGGCGGACGGAGGCTATGGCTACACCTTC.

This clone was seen a handful of times. V usage is TRBV13 and J usage is TRBJ1-5; no clear D. With 4 bases removed from V and 4 bases from J, the gap between germline ends came to 11 bases. CDR1 is PRHDT and CDR2 is FYEKMQ in the germline V gene (reference sequence). This CDR3 spans 14 amino acids. CDR3 residues: CASSSGPINQPQHF. The CDR3 region has the DNA TGTGCCAGCAGCTCTGGTCCGATTAATCAGCCCCAGCATTTT.

This clone has a handful of counts. V and J are TRBV2 and TRBJ2-1; TRBD2 agrees at 11 bases. The V gene's germline CDR1 is SNHLY and CDR2 FYNNEI. The CDR3 covers 14 residues. V trimming: 3 bases; J trimming: 12 bases; junction bases outside the gene matches: 7. The CDR3 loop is CASSDLSGREMQFF. As DNA, the CDR3 is TGTGCCAGCAGTGACCTTAGCGGGAGGGAAATGCAGTTCTTC.

The V call is TRBV5-1, the J call TRBJ2-1; 8 bases fit TRBD2. CDR1 is SGHRS, CDR2 YFSETQ, per germline. This CDR3 spans 16 amino acids. V lost 0 bases and J lost 3; bases outside the gene matches: 5. This CDR3 is CASSLEAGDRYNEQFF. The CDR3 DNA follows: TGCGCCAGCAGCTTGGAAGCGGGGGACCGCTACAATGAGCAGTTCTTC.

This rearrangement joins TRBV28 to TRBJ2-5, with 7 bases matching TRBD1. The CDR3 length is 14 residues. Germline CDR1 and CDR2: MDHEN and SYDVKM. After removal of 4 bases from V and 2 bases from J, the junction contained 4 bases not matched to a gene. CDR3 sequence (DNA): TGTGCCAGCAGTTCGGGACAGAATCAAGAGACCCAGTACTTC. It translates to CASSSGQNQETQYF.

This clone has a handful of counts. Just one base apart from a much larger clone, this may be a read error. Within the sample, other DNA sequences also encode this same CDR3. The chain combines TRBV14 with TRBJ2-1; no clear D gene. Germline V lookup: CDR1 SGHDN, CDR2 FVKESK. The CDR3 has 11 amino acids. Trimming removed 5 bases at V and 4 bases at J, with 3 bases between. CDR3 protein: CASSFYNEQFF. CDR3 nucleotides: TGTGCCAGCAGCTTTTACAATGAGCAGTTCTTC.

This clone was counted only a few times. The gene calls are TRBV2 and TRBJ1-4; possibly TRBD1 for D (5 bases). The CDR3 is made up of 14 amino acids. Trimming pared 10 bases from V and 2 bases from J, leaving 14 bases between. Germline loops: CDR1 SNHLY, CDR2 FYNNEI. The CDR3 spells CATSGGGTNEKLFF. Written as DNA, the CDR3 is TGTGCCACCTCCGGCGGGGGGACTAATGAAAAACTGTTTTTT.

The V and J genes are TRBV28 and TRBJ2-7; D unresolved. The CDR3 contains 11 residues. In germline, CDR1 is MDHEN, CDR2 SYDVKM. Deletions cut 8 bases from V and 6 bases from J, with 11 bases between. CDR3 loop: CASLSGSEQYF. CDR3 DNA sequence: TGTGCCAGCCTCTCGGGTAGCGAGCAGTACTTC. Filled out from reference TRBV28 and TRBJ2-7, the complete variable domain reads DVKVTQSSRYLVKRTGEKVFLECVQDMDHENMFWYRQDPGLGLRLIYFSYDVKMKEKGDIPEGYSVSREKKERFSLILESASTNQTSMYLCASLSGSEQYFGPGTRLTVT.

The V call is TRBV6-5, the J call TRBJ2-2, with no clear D. The germline V gene encodes CDR1 MNHEY and CDR2 SVGAGI. Trimming removed 0 bases at V and 0 bases at J, with 5 bases between. The CDR3 is 15 residues long. CDR3 amino acids: CASSYSWTNTGELFF. The CDR3 coding sequence is TGTGCCAGCAGTTACTCGTGGACGAACACCGGGGAGCTGTTTTTT.

The chain links TRBV18 to TRBJ2-1, with 9 bases lining up with TRBD2. The CDR3 sequence is 16 residues long. V dropped 1 base and J dropped 3; count of bases not matched to a gene: 4. Germline-derived CDR1 and CDR2 are KGHSH and LQKENI. Here the CDR3 reads CASSPLGLANYNEQFF. CDR3 sequence (DNA): TGTGCCAGCTCACCACTAGGACTAGCGAACTACAATGAGCAGTTCTTC.

The sample holds a few counts of this clone. The chain has TRBV4-3 and TRBJ2-1, with 7 bases matching TRBD1. This CDR3 spans 15 amino acids. After removal of 5 bases from V and 2 bases from J, the junction contained 6 bases not matched to a gene. CDR1 and CDR2 from the germline V gene are LGHNA and YSLEER. This CDR3 is CASSDGQGAYNEQFF. CDR3 nucleotides: TGCGCCAGCAGCGACGGGCAGGGGGCCTACAATGAGCAGTTCTTC.